The 9 T cell receptor beta chains below all came from one sample that was sequenced in a study of human T cells and chemical hapten exposure. The time point here: patch test 1, 2 weeks after DPC sensitization. Described treatment: therapeutic diphenylcyclopropenone sensitization with weekly scalp DPC. TCRdb reanalysed the RACE reads using MiXCR and keeps one entry per CDR3 protein. The table has around 380,000 distinct CDR3 sequences, around 4.8% seen once. The source was whole blood, collected in connection with sensitization to the hapten diphenylcyclopropenone (DPC). These receptors were taken from a woman in her forties or fifties with alopecia areata. Some clones in this sample may be carry-over from other donors' samples.

This clonotype was recorded many times. The rearrangement joins TRBV5-1 to TRBJ2-5; 7 positions agree with TRBD1. This CDR3 is 15 amino acids long. Germline CDR1 reads SGHRS; CDR2 reads YFSETQ. Losses at the gene ends were 1 base for V and 3 bases for J; bases not matched to a gene: 6. Here the CDR3 reads CASSLRGGVEETQYF. DNA of the CDR3: TGCGCCAGCAGCTTGCGAGGGGGCGTAGAAGAGACCCAGTACTTC. Supplemented by reference TRBV5-1 and TRBJ2-5, the full variable domain reads KAGVTQTPRYLIKTRGQQVTLSCSPISGHRSVSWYQQTPGQGLQFLFEYFSETQRNKGNFPGRFSGRQFSNSRSEMNVSTLELGDSALYLCASSLRGGVEETQYFGPGTRLLVL.

This chain joins TRBV5-5 and TRBJ2-4; D might be TRBD1 (5 bases). The CDR3 covers 19 residues. Germline CDR1 reads SGHKS; CDR2 reads YYEKEE (reference sequence). Trimming stripped 1 base from V and 0 bases from J, with 20 bases between. The CDR3 DNA reads TGTGCCAGCAGCTTGTATCCAGGGAAGGGGTCACTAGCCAAAAACATTCAGTACTTC. Translating gives CASSLYPGKGSLAKNIQYF.

This clonotype was detected only a few times. The gene calls are TRBV6-2 or TRBV6-3 and TRBJ1-2, with TRBD1 matching 9 bases. Germline CDR1 MNHEY, CDR2 SVGEGT. The CDR3 length is 16 residues. V was clipped by 2 bases and J by 5 bases; unmatched bases: 9. The CDR3 coding sequence is TGTGCCAGCAGTTACCCGCCCCAGGGGACAGGGTATGGCTACACCTTC. Translated: CASSYPPQGTGYGYTF.

This chain joins TRBV7-9 and TRBJ1-5, with 7 nucleotides matching TRBD1. The CDR3 consists of 16 residues. From germline, CDR1 is SEHNR and CDR2 FQNEAQ (reference sequence). V gave up 5 bases and J gave up 6 bases; unmatched junction bases: 13. DNA of the CDR3: TGTGCCAGCAGCGCAGGGGGTGGCGGGGCCCGTCAGCCCCAGCATTTT. Protein: CASSAGGGGARQPQHF.

At least ten counts were recorded for this clonotype. The CDR3 loop reads CASKDPGEAFF. The CDR3 bases are TGTGCCAGCAAGGATCCTGGTGAAGCTTTCTTT. The chain links TRBV28 to TRBJ1-1; D is uncertain. CDR1 MDHEN and CDR2 SYDVKM come from the germline V gene. V dropped 7 bases and J dropped 7 bases, with 10 bases sitting between them. This CDR3 contains 11 residues.

This chain links TRBV20-1 with TRBJ2-5; possible D gene TRBD1, 5 bases. The CDR3 length is 15 residues. CDR1 is DFQATT and CDR2 is SNEGSKA in the germline V gene (reference sequence). Trimming took off 3 bases at V and 1 base at J, with 15 bases between the two ends. CDR3 sequence (DNA): TGCAGTGCTAGGCCTCAGGGCGTTCGCCAAGAGACCCAGTACTTC. Translating it yields CSARPQGVRQETQYF.

The chain uses TRBV7-9 and TRBJ2-2; D is possibly TRBD1 (5 bases). Trimming removed 1 base at V and 4 bases at J, with 10 bases between. Germline CDR1 is SEHNR and CDR2 is FQNEAQ (reference sequence). The CDR3 has 15 amino acids. In DNA, the CDR3 is TGTGCCAGCAGCTTAGTGGGGCCGGCCACCGGGGAGCTGTTTTTT. Translating it yields CASSLVGPATGELFF.

This clonotype was seen ten or more times. This sequence joins TRBV12-3 or TRBV12-4 and TRBJ1-2; TRBD1 matches at 7 bases. This CDR3 spans 15 amino acids. V trimming: 6 bases; J trimming: 4 bases; junction bases outside the gene matches: 11. CDR3 sequence reads: CASSPSLRGLYGYTF. CDR3 sequence (DNA): TGTGCCAGCAGCCCCTCTTTAAGGGGGCTCTATGGCTACACCTTC.

This clonotype was found a few times. V is TRBV7-2 and J is TRBJ1-6; TRBD1 matches at 7 bases. The CDR3 extends over 15 amino acids. Per germline, CDR1 SGHTA and CDR2 FQGNSA. The V segment lost 5 bases and the J segment 0 bases; nucleotides outside the gene matches: 1. The CDR3 spells CASSDRASYNSPLHF. The CDR3 DNA reads TGTGCCAGCAGCGACAGGGCCTCCTATAATTCACCCCTCCACTTT.